Presented here are 5 T cell receptor beta chains from one specimen sequenced in a study of Ad26.COV2.S vaccination and SARS-CoV-2 variants. Treatment: roughly 20 received Ad26.COV2.S at low or high dose, single or two shots; 5 received placebo; per-sample allocation not given. Each sample was drawn 63 days after the first injection (of vaccine or placebo). The table came from immunoSEQ multiplex PCR; TCRdb's copy has only in-frame clones and leaves some out. Among hundreds of thousands of clones listed, about four fifths were seen once. Sequenced here: peripheral blood, sampled in a trial of Ad26.COV2.S vaccine versus placebo. Source of these receptors: a person aged 18-65 years who received the Ad26.COV2.S COVID-19 vaccine or a placebo.

The chain combines TRBV7-6 with TRBJ2-7, with a possible D match to TRBD2 (5 bases). The CDR3 runs to 15 residues. V was cut by 3 bases and J by 1 base, with 13 bases left in between. CDR1 is SGHVS, CDR2 FNYEAQ, per germline. The CDR3: CASSLEDRSSYEQYF. CDR3 nucleotide sequence: TGTGCCAGCAGCTTGGAGGACCGTTCTTCCTACGAGCAGTACTTC.

Comments on this clone: The sample carries other DNA sequences with the same CDR3. CDR3 DNA sequence: TGCGCCAGCAGCTTTCAGGGGGCTGGGGACACTGAAGCTTTCTTT. Amino acid sequence: CASSFQGAGDTEAFF. The rearrangement joins TRBV5-1 to TRBJ1-1; TRBD1 matches 8 bases. The CDR3 length is 15 residues. Germline V gene lookup returns CDR1 SGHRS and CDR2 YFSETQ. Germline trimming cut 2 bases from V and 3 bases from J; bases unmatched to any gene: 6.

The V call is TRBV11-2, the J call TRBJ2-2, with D perhaps TRBD1 or TRBD2 (5 bases each). The CDR3 contains 15 residues. Deletions cut 7 bases from V and 0 bases from J, with 12 bases between. Germline-derived CDR1 and CDR2 are SGHAT and FQNNGV. CDR3 nucleotide sequence: TGTGCCAGCAATTACGGGACGGCGAACACCGGGGAGCTGTTTTTT. Protein: CASNYGTANTGELFF.

The chain uses TRBV5-1 and TRBJ1-3; D remains ambiguous. The CDR3 sequence is 15 residues long. Germline CDR1 is SGHRS and CDR2 is YFSETQ. Trimming removed 0 bases from V and 4 bases from J, with 11 bases in between. The chain's CDR3 is CASSLGSPQGNTIYF. The CDR3 bases are TGCGCCAGCAGCTTGGGGTCCCCCCAAGGAAACACCATATATTTT.

The V and J genes are TRBV5-1 and TRBJ2-4; no firm D call. This CDR3 comprises 13 residues. Between the trimmed V and J ends, which lost 4 bases and 0 bases, there was a span of 5 bases. The germline gives CDR1 SGHRS, CDR2 YFSETQ. CDR3 coding DNA: TGCGCCAGCAGCCCCCTAGCCAAAAACATTCAGTACTTC. Its protein is CASSPLAKNIQYF.